This entry features one T cell receptor beta chain sequence. The data were obtained in a study of blood T cell repertoires in COVID-19. Per the germline V gene, CDR1 is KGHSH and CDR2 is LQKENI. This CDR3 contains 19 residues. V was pared by 5 bases and J by 1 base, with 15 bases of the junction left unmatched. Recruits, aged roughly 18 to 95 years, lived in roughly 22 US areas. Some clones are missing from TCRdb's copy, which holds only in-frame ones; the method was immunoSEQ multiplex PCR. The sample yields 150,000 to 200,000 clones, roughly 80% seen once. The source of this sequence is a woman in her thirties or forties with acute COVID-19. The rearrangement uses TRBV18 and TRBJ2-1; TRBD2 matches at 9 bases. Sequencing input: PBMCs or T cells enriched from blood (not recorded which). The DNA for the CDR3 is TGTGCCAGCTCAAAGGGGACTAGCCCCTCCCGGGGGTCCTACAATGAGCAGTTCTTC. This sequence encodes CASSKGTSPSRGSYNEQFF.